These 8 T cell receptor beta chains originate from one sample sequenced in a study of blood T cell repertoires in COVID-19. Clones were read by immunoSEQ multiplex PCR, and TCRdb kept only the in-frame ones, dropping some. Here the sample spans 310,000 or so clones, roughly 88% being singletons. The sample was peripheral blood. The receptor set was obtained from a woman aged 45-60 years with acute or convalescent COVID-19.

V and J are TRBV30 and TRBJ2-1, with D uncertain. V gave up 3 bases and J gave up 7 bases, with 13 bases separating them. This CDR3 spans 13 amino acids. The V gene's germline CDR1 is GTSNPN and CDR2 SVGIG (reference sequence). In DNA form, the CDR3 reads TGTGCCTGGAGGAAAGATGGGCCTAATGAGCAGTTCTTC. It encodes CAWRKDGPNEQFF.

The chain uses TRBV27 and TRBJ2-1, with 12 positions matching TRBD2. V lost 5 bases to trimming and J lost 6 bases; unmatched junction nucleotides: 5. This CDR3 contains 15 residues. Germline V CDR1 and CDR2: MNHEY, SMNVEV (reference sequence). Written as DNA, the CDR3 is TGTGCCAGCAGTCCTCTAGCGGGAGGGTTCAATGAGCAGTTCTTC. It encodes CASSPLAGGFNEQFF.

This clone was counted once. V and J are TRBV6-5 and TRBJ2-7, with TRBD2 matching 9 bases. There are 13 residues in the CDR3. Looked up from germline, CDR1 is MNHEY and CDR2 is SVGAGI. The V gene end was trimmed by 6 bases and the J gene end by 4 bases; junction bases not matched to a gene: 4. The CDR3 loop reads CASRRLAVYEQYF. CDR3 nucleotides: TGTGCCAGCAGGCGACTAGCGGTGTACGAGCAGTACTTC.

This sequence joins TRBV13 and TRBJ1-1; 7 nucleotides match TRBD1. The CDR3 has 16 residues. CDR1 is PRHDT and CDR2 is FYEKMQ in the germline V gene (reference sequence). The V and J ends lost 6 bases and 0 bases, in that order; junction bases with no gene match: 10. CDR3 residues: CASRASTQGMNTEAFF. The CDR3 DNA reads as TGTGCCAGCAGAGCATCGACACAGGGGATGAACACTGAAGCTTTCTTT.

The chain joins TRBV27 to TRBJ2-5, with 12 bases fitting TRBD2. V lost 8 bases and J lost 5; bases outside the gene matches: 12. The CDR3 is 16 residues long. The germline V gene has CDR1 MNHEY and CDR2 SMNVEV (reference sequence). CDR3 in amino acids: CASSTPGLAGLETQYF. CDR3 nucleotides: TGTGCCAGCTCGACCCCGGGACTAGCGGGCTTGGAGACCCAGTACTTC.

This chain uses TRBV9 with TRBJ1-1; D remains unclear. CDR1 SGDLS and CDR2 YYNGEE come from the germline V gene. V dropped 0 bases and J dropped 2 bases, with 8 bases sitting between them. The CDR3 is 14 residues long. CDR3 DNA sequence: TGTGCCAGCAGCGTAGAACAGTTCAACACTGAAGCTTTCTTT. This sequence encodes CASSVEQFNTEAFF.

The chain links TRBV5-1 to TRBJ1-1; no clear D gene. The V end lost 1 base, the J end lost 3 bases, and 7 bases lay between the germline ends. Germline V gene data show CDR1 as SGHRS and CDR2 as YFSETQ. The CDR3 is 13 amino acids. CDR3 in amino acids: CASSLMGDTEAFF. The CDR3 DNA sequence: TGCGCCAGCAGCTTGATGGGCGACACTGAAGCTTTCTTT.

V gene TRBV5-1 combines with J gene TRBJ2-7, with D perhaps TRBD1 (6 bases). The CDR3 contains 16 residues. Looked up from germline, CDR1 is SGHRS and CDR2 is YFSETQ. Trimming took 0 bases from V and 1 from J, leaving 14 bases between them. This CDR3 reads CASSLVGRGSSYEQYF. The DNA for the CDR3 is TGCGCCAGCAGCTTGGTCGGCAGGGGTAGTTCCTACGAGCAGTACTTC.